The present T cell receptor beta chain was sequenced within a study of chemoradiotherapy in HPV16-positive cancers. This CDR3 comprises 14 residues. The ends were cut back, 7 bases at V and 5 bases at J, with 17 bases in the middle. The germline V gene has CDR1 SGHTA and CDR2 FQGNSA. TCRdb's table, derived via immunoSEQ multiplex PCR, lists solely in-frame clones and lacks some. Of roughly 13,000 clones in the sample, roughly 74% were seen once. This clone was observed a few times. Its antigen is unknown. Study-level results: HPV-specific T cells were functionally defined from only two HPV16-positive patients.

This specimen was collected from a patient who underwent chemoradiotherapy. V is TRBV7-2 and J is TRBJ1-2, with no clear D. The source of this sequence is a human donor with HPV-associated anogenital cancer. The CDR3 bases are TGTGCCAGCACCATTTATACAGTTGCTTATGGCTACACCTTC. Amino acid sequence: CASTIYTVAYGYTF.